One and the same sample provided the 26 T cell receptor beta chains below, sequenced in a study. A single record per CDR3 protein comes from TCRdb applying MiXCR to the reads. The sample lists some 4,000 distinct CDR3 sequences, approximately 10% occurring once. The sample consisted of CD4+ T cells from synovial fluid. These receptor sequences come from a human donor with rheumatoid arthritis.

The sample holds many counts of this clonotype. The V gene is TRBV6-1, the J gene TRBJ2-3; TRBD2 matches at 13 bases. The ends lost 6 bases at V and 5 bases at J; junction bases unmatched: 14. The CDR3 is 18 amino acids. Germline V gives CDR1 MNHNS, CDR2 SASEGT. The CDR3 nucleotides are TGTGCCAGCAGCACTTCGACCGGGACTAGCGGGACTCGAGATACGCAGTATTTT. This translates into CASSTSTGTSGTRDTQYF.

This clonotype was seen at least ten times. The V and J genes are TRBV20-1 and TRBJ1-2; 8 bases fit TRBD1. CDR3 length: 15 amino acids. Germline V lookup: CDR1 DFQATT, CDR2 SNEGSKA (reference sequence). The V segment lost 1 base and the J segment 5 bases; nucleotides outside the gene matches: 9. The CDR3 bases are TGCAGTGCTAGAGCGGGTGACAGGGGAACTTATGGCTACACCTTC. It is translated as CSARAGDRGTYGYTF.

Points on this clonotype: It may be a read error: a sequence one base away is much more abundant. The chain employs TRBV20-1 and TRBJ2-3; 9 bases line up with TRBD2. Germline V gives CDR1 DFQATT, CDR2 SNEGSKA (reference sequence). This CDR3 is 18 amino acids long. The DNA for the CDR3 is TGCAGTGCTAGAGGTGCAGGGTCGGCGGGAGGGCCCACACATACGCAGTATTTT. Translation: CSARGAGSAGGPTHTQYF.

Ten or more counts support this clonotype. This chain joins TRBV7-3 and TRBJ2-2, with D possibly matching TRBD2 (6 bases). CDR1 and CDR2 from the germline V gene are SGHTA and FQGTGA. The CDR3 is 17 residues long. V shed 3 bases and J shed 6 bases, with 20 bases lying between them. CDR3 loop: CASSFWGGAGGAGELFF. In DNA, the CDR3 is TGTGCCAGCAGCTTTTGGGGCGGAGCGGGTGGAGCCGGGGAGCTGTTTTTT.

This clonotype was observed many times. The rearrangement links TRBV29-1 to TRBJ1-2; D not certain. The CDR3 loop spans 13 amino acids. From germline, CDR1 is SQVTM and CDR2 ANQGSEA. V was clipped by 6 bases and J by 3 bases, with 14 bases between them. DNA of the CDR3: TGCAGCGTCAGGTCTACAAAACACTATGGCTACACCTTC. This codes for CSVRSTKHYGYTF.

This clonotype is classed as medium-sized. The chain has TRBV6-6 and TRBJ1-3; D is unresolved. V lost 5 bases and J lost 0, with 14 bases in between. CDR3 length: 16 residues. The V gene's germline CDR1 is MNHNY and CDR2 SVGAGI (reference sequence). CDR3 coding DNA: TGTGCCAGCAGTCCTAATGACCGAGACTCTGGAAACACCATATATTTT. Translating it yields CASSPNDRDSGNTIYF.

Sample share makes this clonotype large. The rearrangement links TRBV11-1 to TRBJ1-6; D is undetermined. Germline V lookup: CDR1 SGHAT, CDR2 FQDESV (reference sequence). The CDR3 contains 14 residues. Trimming removed 1 base from V and 8 bases from J, with 9 bases in between. The CDR3 here is CASSLGVWDSPLHF. The DNA of the CDR3 is TGTGCCAGCAGCTTAGGAGTATGGGATTCACCCCTCCACTTT.

Concerning this clonotype: One end of the junction does not line up with germline, which may come from a read error. The J gene is TRBJ1-6, the V gene TRBV5-4; D not resolved. Per germline, CDR1 SGHNT and CDR2 YYREEE (reference sequence). This CDR3 has 12 residues. CDR3 residues: CVSSEPQSPLHF. CDR3 DNA sequence: TGTGTCAGCAGCGAACCCCAGTCGCCCCTCCACTTT.

In its sample, this clonotype ranks as medium-sized (0.01 to 0.1%). The rearrangement joins TRBV20-1 to TRBJ2-7; D is perhaps TRBD2 (5 bases). The germline V and J ends were trimmed by 0 bases and 4 bases, with 10 bases remaining between them. CDR3 length: 13 residues. CDR1 and CDR2 from the germline V gene are DFQATT and SNEGSKA (reference sequence). The CDR3 DNA follows: TGCAGTGCTAGAGACTCGGGGAAGTACGAGCAGTACTTC. It yields the protein CSARDSGKYEQYF.

In its sample, this clonotype ranks as medium-sized. The genes are TRBV7-2 and TRBJ2-2; 8 bases are a match to TRBD1. The CDR3 extends over 16 amino acids. Germline V CDR1 and CDR2: SGHTA, FQGNSA. The V segment lost 1 base and the J segment 6 bases; nucleotides outside the gene matches: 7. The CDR3 region is CASSLVGGTGAGELFF. The CDR3 DNA reads as TGTGCCAGCAGCTTAGTGGGCGGGACAGGAGCCGGGGAGCTGTTTTTT.

This clonotype is classed as medium-sized. The chain employs TRBV7-2 and TRBJ1-2; a weak D match, TRBD1 (6 bases). V gave up 3 bases and J gave up 7 bases, with 21 bases separating them. This CDR3 has 16 amino acids. Germline-derived CDR1 and CDR2 are SGHTA and FQGNSA. The CDR3 region is CASSLGGRRSRFGYTF. The CDR3 DNA reads TGTGCCAGCAGCTTGGGGGGGCGAAGATCTCGTTTTGGCTACACCTTC.

This clonotype was detected ten times or more. CDR3 sequence reads: CASSMGQGGLDTQYF. CDR3 sequence (DNA): TGTGCCAGCAGCATGGGACAGGGAGGACTAGATACGCAGTATTTT. This chain connects TRBV7-8 to TRBJ2-3; 9 positions agree with TRBD1. This CDR3 contains 15 residues. After removal of 5 bases from V and 5 bases from J, the junction contained 8 bases not matched to a gene. CDR1 SGHVS and CDR2 FQNEAQ come from the germline V gene.

By share, this clonotype ranks as medium-sized. The chain joins TRBV20-1 to TRBJ2-3; the D gene could be TRBD1 or TRBD2 (7 bases each). Trimming removed 0 bases at V and 6 bases at J, with 16 bases between. Germline lookup yields CDR1 DFQATT and CDR2 SNEGSKA (reference sequence). The CDR3 sequence is 15 residues long. The CDR3 is CSARDSGGGPDTQYF. For the CDR3, the DNA is TGCAGTGCTAGAGATTCAGGGGGAGGGCCGGATACGCAGTATTTT.

CDR3 sequence: CSVSAGRRAEAFF. CDR3 DNA: TGCAGCGTGTCCGCCGGCCGAAGGGCTGAAGCTTTCTTT. The gene calls are TRBV29-1 and TRBJ1-1; D remains unclear. Germline V gene lookup returns CDR1 SQVTM and CDR2 ANQGSEA. The length of the CDR3 is 13 residues. V was cut by 6 bases and J by 6 bases, with 17 bases left in between.

By share, this clonotype ranks as large. The chain carries TRBV7-2 and TRBJ1-1; D not resolved. Germline V gene lookup returns CDR1 SGHTA and CDR2 FQGNSA. The CDR3 loop spans 14 amino acids. Trimming took 3 bases from V and 1 from J, leaving 9 bases between them. The CDR3 protein is CASSFFGGNTEAFF. As DNA, the CDR3 is TGTGCCAGCAGCTTTTTTGGCGGGAACACTGAAGCTTTCTTT.

The chain joins TRBV6-5 to TRBJ1-1, with unresolved D. The germline gives CDR1 MNHEY, CDR2 SVGAGI. The V gene lost 1 base and the J gene lost 4 bases, with 10 bases spanning the gap. This CDR3 comprises 14 residues. The CDR3 is CASSYLGRGTEAFF. In nucleotides, the CDR3 is TGTGCCAGCAGTTACTTAGGACGGGGCACTGAAGCTTTCTTT.

This clonotype ranks as medium-sized. This sequence joins TRBV20-1 and TRBJ1-6; D uncertain. CDR1 and CDR2 from the germline V gene are DFQATT and SNEGSKA (reference sequence). The CDR3 totals 14 residues. Trimming took 3 bases from V and 3 from J, leaving 9 bases between them. The CDR3 region has the DNA TGCAGTGCTAGGGACGGACTCTATAATTCACCCCTCCACTTT. Its protein is CSARDGLYNSPLHF.

As regards this clonotype: A clone one base away is much larger, so this may be a read error. The chain has TRBV10-3 and TRBJ2-7; D gene uncertain. This CDR3 has 15 residues. Germline CDR1 ENHRY, CDR2 SYGVKD. CDR3 sequence reads: CVISESPLRRNEQYF. Here the CDR3 DNA reads TGTGTCATCAGTGAGTCTCCCCTCAGGCGAAACGAGCAGTACTTC.

The CDR3 spells CASTPGGTEAFF. CDR3 sequence (DNA): TGTGCCAGCACCCCGGGAGGGACTGAAGCTTTCTTT. This chain links TRBV19 with TRBJ1-1; D is undetermined. V was trimmed by 9 bases and J by 5 bases, leaving 13 bases between them. Germline CDR1 LNHDA, CDR2 SQIVND (reference sequence). The CDR3 is made up of 12 amino acids.

This clonotype counts as medium-sized (0.01 to 0.1%). This chain links TRBV4-2 with TRBJ2-1, with TRBD2 matching 7 bases. Germline CDR1 reads LGHNA; CDR2 reads YNFKEQ. V gave up 0 bases and J gave up 10 bases; unmatched junction bases: 6. The CDR3 extends over 14 amino acids. The chain's CDR3 is CASSQEFREGEQFF. The CDR3 nucleotides are TGTGCCAGCAGCCAAGAGTTTAGGGAGGGGGAGCAGTTCTTC.

This clonotype was observed a few times. V and J are TRBV19 and TRBJ1-2; 8 nucleotides agree with TRBD1. This CDR3 is 12 amino acids long. The V gene's germline CDR1 is LNHDA and CDR2 SQIVND (reference sequence). The V segment lost 8 bases and the J segment 4 bases; nucleotides outside the gene matches: 3. The CDR3 DNA is TGTGCCAGTCGACAGGGGACCTATGGCTACACCTTC. As protein: CASRQGTYGYTF.

This clonotype qualifies as medium-sized. The chain is built from TRBV20-1 and TRBJ2-2, with 14 positions matching TRBD2. The CDR3 is 13 amino acids. Germline V gene lookup returns CDR1 DFQATT and CDR2 SNEGSKA (reference sequence). The CDR3 coding sequence is TGCGGAGGACTAGCGGGAGGTTCCGGGGAGCTGTTTTTT. Its protein product is CGGLAGGSGELFF.

This clonotype is classed as medium-sized. This chain uses TRBV20-1 with TRBJ1-5; 7 nucleotides match TRBD1. Germline CDR1 reads DFQATT; CDR2 reads SNEGSKA (reference sequence). Losses at the gene ends were 2 bases for V and 7 bases for J; bases not matched to a gene: 5. The CDR3 consists of 13 residues. The CDR3 protein is CSARPGGWQPQHF. The CDR3 DNA reads as TGCAGTGCTAGACCAGGGGGGTGGCAGCCCCAGCATTTT.

The CDR3 sequence: CASSRRSGTSGSDEQFF. DNA of the CDR3: TGTGCCAGCTCACGACGCTCCGGGACTAGCGGGAGTGATGAGCAGTTCTTC. The rearrangement joins TRBV18 to TRBJ2-1; TRBD2 matches 14 bases. Losses at the gene ends were 4 bases for V and 8 bases for J; bases not matched to a gene: 10. The CDR3 is made up of 17 amino acids. Germline CDR1 KGHSH, CDR2 LQKENI.

In its sample, this clonotype was seen many times. This chain uses TRBV10-3 with TRBJ2-7, with 14 bases identical to TRBD2. In germline, CDR1 is ENHRY, CDR2 SYGVKD. This CDR3 region has 15 residues. Germline trimming cut 7 bases from V and 6 bases from J; bases unmatched to any gene: 8. In DNA form, the CDR3 reads TGTGCCATCACCCCGGGACTAGCGGGAGAGGGCGAGCAGTACTTC. It translates to CAITPGLAGEGEQYF.

Many counts were recorded for this clonotype. The chain carries TRBV7-2 and TRBJ1-2; 8 nucleotides agree with TRBD1. Germline V gene data show CDR1 as SGHTA and CDR2 as FQGNSA. This CDR3 has 13 amino acids. The ends lost 5 bases at V and 4 bases at J; junction bases unmatched: 3. The CDR3 here is CASSLTGGYGYTF. Here the CDR3 DNA reads TGTGCCAGCAGCCTTACAGGGGGCTATGGCTACACCTTC.